These T cell receptor beta chains were read from a single sample in a study of blood T cell repertoires in COVID-19. Sequencing was performed with immunoSEQ multiplex PCR; in TCRdb, only in-frame clones are kept and a portion is missing. The table shows about 230,000 clones, with under 90% occurring only once. Source material: PBMCs or T cells enriched from blood (not recorded which). The receptors stem from a woman in her twenties or thirties with acute COVID-19. Each CDR3 is given without its conserved first and last residue.

V: TRBV12-5; J: TRBJ2-7; CDR3: ASGLGITGAASDYEQY
V: TRBV5-4; J: TRBJ1-2; CDR3: ASSPGGGTGGYGYT
V: TRBV7-2; J: TRBJ2-7; CDR3: ASSPRQGQVTSYEQY
V: TRBV2; J: TRBJ1-1; CDR3: ASGDRRYTEAF
V: TRBV3-1/TRBV3-2; J: TRBJ2-7; CDR3: ASSPVGGRPYEQY
V: TRBV6-4; J: TRBJ2-1; CDR3: ASSDSAGLSSNEQF
V: TRBV11-2; J: TRBJ2-3; CDR3: ASSRGTSGGIADTQY
V: TRBV25-1; J: TRBJ1-1; CDR3: ASSDTTGGFRNTEAF
V: TRBV7-2; J: TRBJ1-1; CDR3: ASSLSQGRDTEAF
V: TRBV4-3; J: TRBJ1-2; CDR3: ASAPYPGGDYGYT
V: TRBV2; J: TRBJ1-5; CDR3: ASNTGGNQPQH
V: TRBV5-1; J: TRBJ2-1; CDR3: ASSLGGTEQF
V: TRBV27; J: TRBJ2-1; CDR3: ASSSLGTSGGNEQF
V: TRBV2; J: TRBJ1-3; CDR3: ASSLTTGRLTIY
V: TRBV4-1; J: TRBJ2-7; CDR3: ASSQGGSYEQY
V: TRBV25-1; J: TRBJ2-5; CDR3: ASSPRSGTQETQY
V: TRBV11-3; J: TRBJ2-1; CDR3: ASSPRGGVYHNEQF
V: TRBV2; J: TRBJ1-1; CDR3: ASSETGEAF
V: TRBV28; J: TRBJ1-6; CDR3: ASSLPEGAYNSPLH
V: TRBV3-1/TRBV3-2; J: TRBJ1-5; CDR3: ASSQGHGSNQPQH
V: TRBV7-2; J: TRBJ2-5; CDR3: ASRLGLDFQTWGGETQY
V: TRBV29-1; J: TRBJ1-1; CDR3: SVAGTGGGLAEAF
V: TRBV6-5; J: TRBJ2-3; CDR3: ASSYSPFTDTQY
V: TRBV10-3; J: TRBJ1-1; CDR3: ATGTGQENTEAF
V: TRBV28; J: TRBJ2-2; CDR3: ASSSLAGGPFYGELF
V: TRBV28; J: TRBJ1-1; CDR3: ASSLGLGQGEAF
V: TRBV5-1; J: TRBJ2-5; CDR3: ASSLGHRIEETQY
V: TRBV3-1/TRBV3-2; J: TRBJ2-3; CDR3: ASTVGLQTDTQY
V: TRBV9; J: TRBJ2-2; CDR3: ASSVEPGQGAPGELF
V: TRBV5-1; J: TRBJ2-3; CDR3: ASKAGNTDTQY